Following are 5 T cell receptor beta chains from one sample sequenced in a study of regulatory T cells in long-lasting Graves disease. Arm-PCR with iRepertoire HTBI primers amplified the CDR3 regions for these TCR beta libraries. One entry per CDR3 protein, called by TCRdb with MiXCR from the multiplex PCR reads. The sample includes under 250,000 distinct CDR3 sequences, roughly 18% seen only once; the top ten take approximately 12%. Time point reported: newly diagnosed GD, antithyroid drugs for less than 3 months. Isolated PBMC RNA provided the starting material for the TCR library. These data also formed part of another study, on T cells in Graves' hyperthyroidism and ophthalmopathy.

The material was peripheral blood mononuclear cells (PBMCs), obtained at new diagnosis, from a patient treated with antithyroid drugs. The origin of the receptors is a woman between 25 and 40 years old with Graves disease.

This clonotype was found many times. The chain couples TRBV2 to TRBJ2-5, with D possibly being TRBD1 or TRBD2 (5 bases each). Germline V gene lookup returns CDR1 SNHLY and CDR2 FYNNEI. V lost 8 bases and J lost 1, with 20 bases in between. The CDR3 is made up of 16 amino acids. The CDR3 region is CASWGPRERAQETQYF. In nucleotides, the CDR3 is TGTGCCAGCTGGGGACCGAGGGAAAGGGCCCAAGAGACCCAGTACTTC.

There are many counts of this clonotype. The chain links TRBV20-1 to TRBJ2-1, with TRBD2 identical over 13 bases. Unmatched junction bases numbered 14, after V lost 3 bases and J lost 0 bases. CDR3 size: 20 residues. The V gene's germline CDR1 is DFQATT and CDR2 SNEGSKA (reference sequence). The CDR3 region has the DNA TGCAGTGCTAGGGCTAAAGGGGGGACTAGCGGGGTGAGCTCCTACAATGAGCAGTTCTTC. Amino acid sequence: CSARAKGGTSGVSSYNEQFF.

This clonotype occurred many times. CDR3 sequence (DNA): TGCAGCGTTGACGACAGACACTCTGGAATGAACACTGAAGCTTTCTTT. This sequence encodes CSVDDRHSGMNTEAFF. V gene TRBV29-1 combines with J gene TRBJ1-1; tentative D call: TRBD1 (5 bases). This CDR3 has 16 amino acids. CDR1 SQVTM and CDR2 ANQGSEA come from the germline V gene. The V end lost 3 bases, the J end lost 0 bases, and 17 bases lay between the germline ends.

This clonotype was detected ten times or more. The V call is TRBV12-3 or TRBV12-4, the J call TRBJ1-3; D is ambiguous. The germline V and J ends were trimmed by 1 base and 2 bases, with 12 bases remaining between them. The CDR3 sequence is 16 residues long. CDR3 loop: CASSLGVGKAGNTIYF. The CDR3 bases are TGTGCCAGCAGTTTAGGGGTAGGGAAAGCTGGAAACACCATATATTTT.

This clonotype occurred a few times. V is TRBV6-1 and J is TRBJ2-6; 10 bases match TRBD1. CDR1 and CDR2 from the germline V gene are MNHNS and SASEGT. CDR3 length equals 18 residues. V was clipped by 3 bases and J by 1 base; unmatched bases: 6. The CDR3 region is CASSETGGVRSGANVLTF. CDR3 DNA: TGTGCCAGCAGTGAGACAGGGGGCGTTAGGTCTGGGGCCAACGTCCTGACTTTC.